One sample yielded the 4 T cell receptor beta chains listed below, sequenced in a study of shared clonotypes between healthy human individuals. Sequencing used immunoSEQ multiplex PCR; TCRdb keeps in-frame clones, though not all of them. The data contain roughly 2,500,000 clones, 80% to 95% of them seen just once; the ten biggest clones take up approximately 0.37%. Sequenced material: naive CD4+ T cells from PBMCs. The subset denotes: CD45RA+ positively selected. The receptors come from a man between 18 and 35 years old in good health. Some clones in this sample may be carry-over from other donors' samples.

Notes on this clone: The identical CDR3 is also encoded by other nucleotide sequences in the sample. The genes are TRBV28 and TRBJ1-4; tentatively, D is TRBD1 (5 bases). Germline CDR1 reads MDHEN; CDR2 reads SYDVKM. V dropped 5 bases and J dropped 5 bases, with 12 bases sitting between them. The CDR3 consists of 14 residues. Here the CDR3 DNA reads TGTGCCAGCAGTACGGGACGGAGAAATGAAAAACTGTTTTTT. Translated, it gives CASSTGRRNEKLFF.

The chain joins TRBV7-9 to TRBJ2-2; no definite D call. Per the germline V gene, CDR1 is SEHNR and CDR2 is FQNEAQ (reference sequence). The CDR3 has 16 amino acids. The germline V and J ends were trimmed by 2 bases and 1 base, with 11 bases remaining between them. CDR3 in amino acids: CASSLFVAGNTGELFF. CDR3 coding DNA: TGTGCCAGCAGCTTATTCGTGGCAGGGAACACCGGGGAGCTGTTTTTT.

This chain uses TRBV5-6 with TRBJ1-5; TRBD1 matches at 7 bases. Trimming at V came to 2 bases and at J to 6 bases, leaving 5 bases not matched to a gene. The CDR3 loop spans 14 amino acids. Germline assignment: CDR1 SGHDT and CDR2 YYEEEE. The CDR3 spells CASSLGTVTQPQHF. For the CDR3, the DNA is TGTGCCAGCAGCTTAGGGACAGTCACTCAGCCCCAGCATTTT.

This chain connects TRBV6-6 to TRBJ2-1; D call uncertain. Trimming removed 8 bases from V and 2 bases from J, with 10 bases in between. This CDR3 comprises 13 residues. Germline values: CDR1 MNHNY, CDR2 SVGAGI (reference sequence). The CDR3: CASEAQAYNEQFF. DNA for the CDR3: TGTGCCAGCGAAGCCCAGGCCTACAATGAGCAGTTCTTC.